The clone carrying this T cell receptor (beta chain) was observed many times. Regions amplified from RNA transcripts were the TCR beta CDR3 regions. When the TCR CDR3 underwent first-round RT-PCR, the HTBI primer set was used. TCRdb re-called the multiplex PCR reads with MiXCR, one entry per CDR3 protein. In the table there are 140,000 or so distinct CDR3 sequences, approximately 20% of which are singletons. The entry originates in a study of T cells in Graves' hyperthyroidism and ophthalmopathy. V was pared by 4 bases and J by 2 bases, with 10 bases of the junction left unmatched. This CDR3 comprises 17 residues. Germline V gene lookup returns CDR1 LGHDT and CDR2 YNNKEL (reference sequence). Blood sampling occurred at first hyperthyroidism diagnosis, ahead of any ophthalmopathy symptoms.

This clonotype was sampled from a woman aged 45 to 65 with Graves' hyperthyroidism that later progressed to Graves' ophthalmopathy. Source material: blood. This chain links TRBV3-1 with TRBJ1-3, with 8 nucleotides matching TRBD1. CDR3 in amino acids: CASSRRGQGRTGNTIYF. The CDR3 region has the DNA TGTGCCAGCAGCCGCCGAGGACAGGGAAGGACTGGAAACACCATATATTTT.